A selection of T cell receptor beta chains follows, all from one sample in a study of shared clonotypes between healthy human individuals. TCRdb's table, derived via immunoSEQ multiplex PCR, lists solely in-frame clones and lacks some. The table includes 2 million to 3 million clones, more than 85% detected once. Sequencing was performed on naive CD4+ T cells from PBMCs. The origin of the receptors is a man aged 18 to 35 in good health. Some clones in this sample may be carry-over from other donors' samples. The CDR3 runs from the conserved cysteine through the conserved F or W. The order of the fields is clone size, J gene, D gene, V gene, CDR3 DNA, CDR3 protein. The D gene is left open where the match is weak. Clone sizes are given selectively: once, few, many, or a class where the clone is expanded.

size: few
J: TRBJ2-1
D: NA
V: TRBV5-1
DNA: TGCGCCAGCAGCTTGAGCGATGAGCAGTTCTTC
CDR3: CASSLSDEQFF

size: NA
J: TRBJ2-2
D: TRBD1
V: TRBV5-1
DNA: TGCGCCAGCCACAAAACCCCCGGGACAGGGAGAATCGGGGAGCTGTTTTTT
CDR3: CASHKTPGTGRIGELFF

size: NA
J: TRBJ1-4
D: NA
V: TRBV19
DNA: TGTGCCAGTAGTATAGTGTCCCCCTCCGAAAAACTGTTTTTT
CDR3: CASSIVSPSEKLFF

size: NA
J: TRBJ2-1
D: TRBD2
V: TRBV5-4
DNA: TGTGCCAGCAGCGCCGGACTAGCGGGTAGCTCCTACAATGAGCAGTTCTTC
CDR3: CASSAGLAGSSYNEQFF

size: NA
J: TRBJ1-5
D: NA
V: TRBV13
DNA: TGTGCCAGCAGCAGGAACAGGGCAAATCAGCCCCAGCATTTT
CDR3: CASSRNRANQPQHF

size: NA
J: TRBJ2-5
D: TRBD1
V: TRBV5-1
DNA: TGCGCCAGCAGCTTTTCAGGGGGCCGAGAGACCCAGTACTTC
CDR3: CASSFSGGRETQYF

size: NA
J: TRBJ2-1
D: NA
V: TRBV28
DNA: TGTGCCAGCAGTGAGGAGGGCCAGGGGGAGCAGTTCTTC
CDR3: CASSEEGQGEQFF

size: once
J: TRBJ2-1
D: NA
V: TRBV5-1
DNA: TGCGCCAGCAGTCGGGCGGGGTCCCCCTACAATGAGCAGTTCTTC
CDR3: CASSRAGSPYNEQFF

size: NA
J: TRBJ2-5
D: TRBD1
V: TRBV5-4
DNA: TGTGCCAGCAGCTTGCAGGGGGCAGGGGAGACCCAGTACTTC
CDR3: CASSLQGAGETQYF

size: once
J: TRBJ1-5
D: NA
V: TRBV28
DNA: TGTGCCACCCGGACAGCGAATCAGCCCCAGCATTTT
CDR3: CATRTANQPQHF

size: NA
J: TRBJ1-5
D: TRBD1
V: TRBV6-6
DNA: TGTGCCAGCACGCTAGGGGGCTGGGGCAATCAGCCCCAGCATTTT
CDR3: CASTLGGWGNQPQHF

size: NA
J: TRBJ1-6
D: NA
V: TRBV10-2
DNA: TGCGCCAGCAGTGTAAGGGTGTCCTATAATTCACCCCTCCACTTT
CDR3: CASSVRVSYNSPLHF

size: NA
J: TRBJ2-7
D: NA
V: TRBV11-2
DNA: TGTGCCAGCAGCCCACGTCGGGACGGTGCCTACGAGCAGTACTTC
CDR3: CASSPRRDGAYEQYF

size: NA
J: TRBJ1-4
D: NA
V: TRBV5-5
DNA: TGTGCCAGCAGTTCGCTTGACAAGTGGTACGAAAAACTGTTTTTT
CDR3: CASSSLDKWYEKLFF

size: NA
J: TRBJ2-1
D: NA
V: TRBV2
DNA: TGTGCCAGCAGTGAAGCGCATGGGGGGTGGAATGAGCAGTTCTTC
CDR3: CASSEAHGGWNEQFF

size: NA
J: TRBJ1-2
D: NA
V: TRBV5-6
DNA: TGTGCCAGCAGCTTGCCGGGGTTGGACTATGGCTACACCTTC
CDR3: CASSLPGLDYGYTF

size: NA
J: TRBJ2-7
D: NA
V: TRBV19
DNA: TGTGCCACCCTGTCCCCAGGGATCCCCTACGAGCAGTACTTC
CDR3: CATLSPGIPYEQYF

size: NA
J: TRBJ1-1
D: TRBD1
V: TRBV5-1
DNA: TGCGCCAGCACTAGGACAGGGGGCTTGACTGAAGCTTTCTTT
CDR3: CASTRTGGLTEAFF

size: NA
J: TRBJ2-1
D: NA
V: TRBV19
DNA: TGTGCCAGTAGTATACGTGAGAGAACCCTTCGACCGAATGAGCAGTTCTTC
CDR3: CASSIRERTLRPNEQFF

size: NA
J: TRBJ2-3
D: NA
V: TRBV2
DNA: TGTGCCAGCAGTGATTCGGTAACGCAGTATTTT
CDR3: CASSDSVTQYF

size: NA
J: TRBJ2-5
D: TRBD2
V: TRBV5-6
DNA: TGTGCCAGCAGCTTGGTGGTTGGGACTAGCGGGCTAGAGACCCAGTACTTC
CDR3: CASSLVVGTSGLETQYF

size: NA
J: TRBJ1-2
D: TRBD1
V: TRBV5-6
DNA: TGTGCCAGCAGCCCGGGACAGGGTAGGACCTATGGCTACACCTTC
CDR3: CASSPGQGRTYGYTF

size: NA
J: TRBJ2-1
D: TRBD1
V: TRBV11-2
DNA: TGTGCCAGCAGCACTAGGACAGGGGGAAATGTCTACAATGAGCAGTTCTTC
CDR3: CASSTRTGGNVYNEQFF

size: NA
J: TRBJ2-3
D: TRBD2
V: TRBV27
DNA: TGTGCCAGCAGTTTTAAGCGGGAGGGCACAGATACGCAGTATTTT
CDR3: CASSFKREGTDTQYF

size: NA
J: TRBJ2-5
D: NA
V: TRBV2
DNA: TGTGCCAGCAGTGAAGCCGAGTCCGCTTTCGGGACCCAGTACTTC
CDR3: CASSEAESAFGTQYF

size: NA
J: TRBJ2-5
D: NA
V: TRBV18
DNA: TGTGCCAGCTCACCCTCCCTCCCAGAGACCCAGTACTTC
CDR3: CASSPSLPETQYF

size: NA
J: TRBJ2-5
D: TRBD1
V: TRBV7-2
DNA: TGTGCCAGCAGCTTAGGACAGGGGGCGGGCCGGGAGACCCAGTACTTC
CDR3: CASSLGQGAGRETQYF

size: NA
J: TRBJ2-7
D: NA
V: TRBV7-2
DNA: TGTGCCAGCAGCGCGTACTACGAGCAGTACTTC
CDR3: CASSAYYEQYF

size: NA
J: TRBJ1-5
D: TRBD1
V: TRBV19
DNA: TGTGCCAGTAGTATAAGGGGGACAGGGGACCGGCAGCCCCAGCATTTT
CDR3: CASSIRGTGDRQPQHF

size: NA
J: TRBJ2-2
D: NA
V: TRBV6-5
DNA: TGTGCCAGCAGTGAATTGGGGGAGCTGTTTTTT
CDR3: CASSELGELFF

size: NA
J: TRBJ2-7
D: NA
V: TRBV28
DNA: TGTGCCAGCAGAACCCCGGCCTACGAGCAGTACTTC
CDR3: CASRTPAYEQYF

size: NA
J: TRBJ1-5
D: TRBD1
V: TRBV9
DNA: TGTGCCAGCAGCGTAGGGACAGGGGGCCAGCCCCAGCATTTT
CDR3: CASSVGTGGQPQHF

size: NA
J: TRBJ2-7
D: NA
V: TRBV18
DNA: TGTGCCAGCTCCGGCCCGGACTACGAGCAGTACTTC
CDR3: CASSGPDYEQYF

size: NA
J: TRBJ2-1
D: TRBD2
V: TRBV13
DNA: TGTGCCAGCAGCTTAGGTTTAGCGGGTTCCTACAATGAGCAGTTCTTC
CDR3: CASSLGLAGSYNEQFF

size: NA
J: TRBJ1-5
D: TRBD1
V: TRBV7-8
DNA: TGTGCCAGCAGCCCCGGGACAGGGGACAATCAGCCCCAGCATTTT
CDR3: CASSPGTGDNQPQHF

size: NA
J: TRBJ2-3
D: TRBD2
V: TRBV12-5
DNA: TGTGCTAGTGGTCGGGGGGGGTCACATACGCAGTATTTT
CDR3: CASGRGGSHTQYF

size: NA
J: TRBJ2-5
D: TRBD2
V: TRBV14
DNA: TGTGCCAGCAGCCGCAGACTAGCGGGAGATGAGACCCAGTACTTC
CDR3: CASSRRLAGDETQYF

size: NA
J: TRBJ1-2
D: TRBD1
V: TRBV19
DNA: TGTGCCAGTAGCCCGAACTCCGGGACAGGGGGCTCCATCTATGGCTACACCTTC
CDR3: CASSPNSGTGGSIYGYTF

size: NA
J: TRBJ2-7
D: NA
V: TRBV18
DNA: TGTGCCAGCTCACCGCGCCGGGACCGCGGGGACGAGCAGTACTTC
CDR3: CASSPRRDRGDEQYF

size: NA
J: TRBJ1-5
D: TRBD1
V: TRBV7-9
DNA: TGTGCCAGCAGTCAAGGGCAGGGGGCGGGCAATCAGCCCCAGCATTTT
CDR3: CASSQGQGAGNQPQHF

size: NA
J: TRBJ2-7
D: NA
V: TRBV2
DNA: TGTGCCAGCAGTGGAGGGACCTACGAGCAGTACTTC
CDR3: CASSGGTYEQYF

size: NA
J: TRBJ1-1
D: NA
V: TRBV6-6
DNA: TGTGCCAGCAGTTACACGAGGACCACCCGCGGCACTGAAGCTTTCTTT
CDR3: CASSYTRTTRGTEAFF

size: few
J: TRBJ1-1
D: NA
V: TRBV4-1
DNA: TGCGCCAGCAGCCAAGCCATATCGGGGAACACTGAAGCTTTCTTT
CDR3: CASSQAISGNTEAFF

size: NA
J: TRBJ2-3
D: TRBD2
V: TRBV9
DNA: TGTGCCAGCAGTAAACTAGCGGGGGCTTTCACAGATACGCAGTATTTT
CDR3: CASSKLAGAFTDTQYF

size: NA
J: TRBJ2-7
D: TRBD2
V: TRBV11-2
DNA: TGTGCCAGCAGCCCTCCGGGACTAGCGATTCGAAGCTCCTACGAGCAGTACTTC
CDR3: CASSPPGLAIRSSYEQYF

size: NA
J: TRBJ2-3
D: NA
V: TRBV5-1
DNA: TGCGCCAGCAGCTTGGTCCCCTTAAGCACAGATACGCAGTATTTT
CDR3: CASSLVPLSTDTQYF

size: NA
J: TRBJ2-7
D: NA
V: TRBV25-1
DNA: TGTGCCAGCCCTTCTCCCGGGCAGTACTTC
CDR3: CASPSPGQYF

size: NA
J: TRBJ1-4
D: NA
V: TRBV28
DNA: TGTGCCAGCAGTCCCCGATCGCCGGGACGGAGAACAACTAATGAAAAACTGTTTTTT
CDR3: CASSPRSPGRRTTNEKLFF